A single sample is the source of the 31 T cell receptor beta chains below, sequenced in a study of read filtering for tumor transcriptome and immune sequencing. From approximately 430 ng of RNA, a library with molecular barcoded alpha/delta and beta/gamma adaptors was made. One entry per CDR3 protein, called by TCRdb with MiXCR from the reads. The sample records about 62,000 distinct CDR3 sequences, around 20% being singletons. The sequenced sample consisted of a population of CD138-negative cells sorted from bone marrow. The source is a donor aged 40 or older with multiple myeloma.

This clonotype was picked up many times. The rearrangement joins TRBV7-8 to TRBJ2-3; TRBD1 aligns across 10 bases. This CDR3 has 15 residues. V was clipped by 4 bases and J by 1 base; unmatched bases: 2. Germline loops: CDR1 SGHVS, CDR2 FQNEAQ. This CDR3 is CASSWGTGGTDTQYF. The CDR3 DNA is TGTGCCAGCAGCTGGGGGACAGGGGGCACAGATACGCAGTATTTT.

This clonotype was counted many times. The chain has TRBV6-1 and TRBJ2-7; tentative D call: TRBD2 (6 bases). Germline values: CDR1 MNHNS, CDR2 SASEGT. V was cut by 7 bases and J by 2 bases, with 15 bases left in between. The CDR3 has 14 amino acids. DNA for the CDR3: TGTGCCAGCACCTTAGCGGACCCGCCCTACGAGCAGTACTTC. Translation gives CASTLADPPYEQYF.

This clonotype occurred many times. The V gene is TRBV20-1, the J gene TRBJ2-2; D uncertain. The CDR3 is 14 amino acids. The V end lost 0 bases, the J end lost 4 bases, and 9 bases lay between the germline ends. Germline V gene lookup returns CDR1 DFQATT and CDR2 SNEGSKA (reference sequence). This CDR3 reads CSAREGSATGELFF. The CDR3 DNA reads as TGCAGTGCTAGAGAGGGATCGGCCACCGGGGAGCTGTTTTTT.

The V and J genes are TRBV1 and TRBJ2-5. TRBV1 represents a pseudogene. The CDR3 has 15 amino acids. CDR3 sequence (DNA): TGCACCAGGCACCAACTCTGGGGAAAGCAAGAGGCCCAGTACTTC. The encoded protein is CTRHQLWGKQEAQYF.

A remark on this clonotype: A much larger clone lies a single base off, so this may be a read error. The gene calls are TRBV7-8 and TRBJ2-4; possibly TRBD1 or TRBD2 for D (5 bases each). With 2 bases removed from V and 1 base from J, the gap between germline ends came to 18 bases. CDR1 is SGHVS, CDR2 FQNEAQ, per germline. The CDR3 contains 18 residues. CDR3 sequence reads: CASSLLMRDGLAKNIQYF. CDR3 DNA: TGTGCCAGCAGCTTATTAATGAGGGACGGGCTTGCCAAAAACATTCAGTACTTC.

The V gene is TRBV12-3 or TRBV12-4, the J gene TRBJ1-5; 9 nucleotides line up with TRBD1. CDR3 length: 16 amino acids. The V and J ends lost 5 bases and 7 bases, in that order; junction bases with no gene match: 12. The CDR3 DNA follows: TGTGCCAGCAGTCCGGGACAGGGATCGGGCAGGCAGCCCCAGCATTTT. Amino acids: CASSPGQGSGRQPQHF.

A word on this clonotype: It may be a read error: a sequence one base away is much more abundant. The CDR3 nucleotides read TGTGCCAGCAGTCCCGGGTCTCCTCTCACAGATACGCAGTATTTT. Protein product: CASSPGSPLTDTQYF. The genes are TRBV6-6 and TRBJ2-3; D unresolved. The CDR3 has 15 residues. The germline CDR1 and CDR2 sequences are MNHNY and SVGAGI (reference sequence). V gave up 5 bases and J gave up 2 bases, with 14 bases separating them.

This clonotype was observed many times. The V and J genes are TRBV28 and TRBJ2-5; D gene unclear. V lost 5 bases to trimming and J lost 8 bases, with 12 bases between them. This CDR3 comprises 12 residues. Per the germline V gene, CDR1 is MDHEN and CDR2 is SYDVKM. The CDR3 sequence: CASSTSQRTQYF. CDR3 DNA sequence: TGTGCCAGCAGTACCTCACAGCGAACCCAGTACTTC.

This clonotype has just a few counts. This sequence joins TRBV12-3 or TRBV12-4 and TRBJ1-2; no definite D call. The V and J ends lost 5 bases and 8 bases respectively, with 18 bases between them. The CDR3 runs 14 residues. The CDR3 DNA follows: TGTGCCAGCAGTATAGGGATGGGGAGTGAAGGCTACACCTTC. It specifies CASSIGMGSEGYTF.

The sample holds many counts of this clonotype. Written as DNA, the CDR3 is TGTGCCAGCAGTTCGACAGCCGGAGGGACTGAAGCTTTCTTT. This encodes CASSSTAGGTEAFF. This rearrangement joins TRBV6-5 to TRBJ1-1; the D gene is possibly TRBD1 (5 bases). This CDR3 comprises 14 residues. With 4 bases removed from V and 5 bases from J, the gap between germline ends came to 14 bases. Germline assignment: CDR1 MNHEY and CDR2 SVGAGI.

On this clonotype: A read error may account for a junction end that differs from germline. The CDR3 loop reads CTSSSQPHGTADTEAFF. The CDR3, as DNA: TGCACCAGCAGCTCACAACCCCACGGGACGGCGGACACTGAAGCTTTCTTT. This sequence joins TRBV5-1 and TRBJ1-1, with D possibly TRBD1 on 5 matching bases. The germline V gene has CDR1 SGHRS and CDR2 YFSETQ. This CDR3 contains 17 residues.

Comment on this clonotype: This may come from a read error, since a much larger clone is one base off. This rearrangement joins TRBV7-9 to TRBJ2-3; 7 bases map to TRBD2. V trimming: 4 bases; J trimming: 1 base; junction bases outside the gene matches: 5. Looked up from germline, CDR1 is SEHNR and CDR2 is FQNEAQ (reference sequence). This CDR3 is 15 amino acids long. CDR3 residues: CASSSSGLGTDTQYF. The CDR3 bases are TGTGCCAGCAGCTCTAGCGGATTGGGCACAGATACGCAGTATTTT.

This clonotype was observed many times. V and J are TRBV5-1 and TRBJ2-7, with 7 bases aligning to TRBD1. Germline lookup yields CDR1 SGHRS and CDR2 YFSETQ. There are 15 residues in the CDR3. The ends lost 4 bases at V and 2 bases at J; junction bases unmatched: 9. DNA for the CDR3: TGCGCCAGCAGCACCTCTTCACAGGGGACCTACGAGCAGTACTTC. Translating it yields CASSTSSQGTYEQYF.

This clonotype was counted between two and nine times. The chain carries TRBV29-1 and TRBJ1-3; weak D call: TRBD1 (5 bases). The CDR3 has 13 residues. Trimming removed 6 bases at V and 4 bases at J, with 13 bases between. Germline CDR1 SQVTM, CDR2 ANQGSEA. The CDR3 spells CSVLGATGNTIYF. In DNA form, the CDR3 reads TGCAGCGTGTTAGGGGCTACCGGAAACACCATATATTTT.

In this sample, this clonotype turned up many times. The V call is TRBV2, the J call TRBJ2-2; D is unresolved. The CDR3 extends over 12 amino acids. Between the trimmed V and J ends, which lost 3 bases and 7 bases, there was a span of 6 bases. CDR1 and CDR2 (germline): SNHLY, FYNNEI. CDR3 amino acids: CASSEKVGELFF. CDR3 nucleotide sequence: TGTGCCAGCAGTGAGAAGGTCGGGGAGCTGTTTTTT.

The V and J genes are TRBV14 and TRBJ2-7; 10 bases match TRBD1. The V and J ends lost 3 bases and 1 base, in that order; junction bases with no gene match: 6. CDR3 length: 16 residues. The germline V gene encodes CDR1 SGHDN and CDR2 FVKESK. The DNA of the CDR3 is TGTGCCAGCAGCCAGACTGACAGGGGGCGTTCCTACGAGCAGTACTTC. It specifies CASSQTDRGRSYEQYF.

This clonotype was seen ten or more times. The genes are TRBV9 and TRBJ2-1; 7 bases align to TRBD1. The CDR3 extends over 18 amino acids. V shed 0 bases and J 0 bases; nucleotides not matched to a gene: 9. Germline V gives CDR1 SGDLS, CDR2 YYNGEE. This chain's CDR3 is CASSVDLGGRGSYNEQFF. In DNA, the CDR3 is TGTGCCAGCAGCGTAGATTTAGGGGGCCGGGGCTCCTACAATGAGCAGTTCTTC.

In its sample, this clonotype was seen many times. The rearrangement joins TRBV28 to TRBJ2-7, with 15 bases aligning to TRBD2. V shed 6 bases and J 2 bases; nucleotides not matched to a gene: 2. Germline V gene data show CDR1 as MDHEN and CDR2 as SYDVKM. This CDR3 is 15 amino acids long. The CDR3 DNA is TGTGCCAGCAGATGGACTAGCGGGAGGGCCTACGAGCAGTACTTC. Amino acid sequence: CASRWTSGRAYEQYF.

Only a few counts were recorded for this clonotype. A read error is possible here, since a much larger clone lies one base away. The rearrangement uses TRBV5-1 and TRBJ2-3; TRBD2 matches at 10 bases. The CDR3 runs to 16 residues. Germline-derived CDR1 and CDR2 are SGHRS and YFSETQ. After removal of 1 base from V and 4 bases from J, the junction contained 6 bases not matched to a gene. The DNA of the CDR3 is TGCGCCAGCAGCTTGAGTAGCGGGGGGTCCGCAGATACGCAGTATTTT. This translates into CASSLSSGGSADTQYF.

In this sample, this clonotype turned up many times. The chain combines TRBV7-8 with TRBJ2-7, with D uncertain. The CDR3 loop spans 13 amino acids. CDR1 is SGHVS and CDR2 is FQNEAQ in the germline V gene. The V end lost 1 base, the J end lost 1 base, and 5 bases lay between the germline ends. The CDR3 loop is CASSLDSSYEQYF. The DNA of the CDR3 is TGTGCCAGCAGCTTAGACAGTTCCTACGAGCAGTACTTC.

As concerns this clonotype: A much larger clone lies a single base off, so this may be a read error. The chain combines TRBV7-2 with TRBJ2-3; no clear D gene. Trimming shortened V by 5 bases and J by 2 bases, and 14 bases separated the two germline ends. The CDR3 contains 15 residues. Germline V gene lookup returns CDR1 SGHTA and CDR2 FQGNSA. The CDR3 DNA sequence: TGTGCCAGCAGCCCCGGCAGGAGTGTCACAGATACGCAGTATTTT. Encoded protein: CASSPGRSVTDTQYF.

The chain is built from TRBV28 and TRBJ2-3; TRBD2 aligns across 7 bases. CDR1 is MDHEN, CDR2 SYDVKM, per germline. The CDR3 is 17 amino acids. V gave up 2 bases and J gave up 5 bases; unmatched junction bases: 13. CDR3 protein: CASSLVGRASGGDTQYF. CDR3 DNA sequence: TGTGCCAGCAGTTTAGTGGGACGGGCTAGCGGTGGAGATACGCAGTATTTT.

This clonotype was counted at least ten times. The V gene is TRBV9, the J gene TRBJ2-2; D is possibly TRBD1 or TRBD2 (5 bases each). Between the trimmed V and J ends, which lost 3 bases and 5 bases, there was a span of 14 bases. The CDR3 loop spans 15 amino acids. Looked up from germline, CDR1 is SGDLS and CDR2 is YYNGEE. The CDR3 is CASSAGTPTTGELFF. For the CDR3, the DNA is TGTGCCAGCAGCGCCGGGACCCCTACGACCGGGGAGCTGTTTTTT.

This clonotype was detected many times. The chain couples TRBV20-1 to TRBJ2-1; D remains ambiguous. Deletions cut 2 bases from V and 8 bases from J, with 10 bases between. The CDR3 contains 12 residues. CDR1 is DFQATT and CDR2 is SNEGSKA in the germline V gene (reference sequence). Here the CDR3 DNA reads TGCAGTGCTAGATTTATTCGTGATGAGCAGTTCTTC. Translated: CSARFIRDEQFF.

A word on this clonotype: Possible read error: a much larger clone is one base away. V is TRBV20-1 and J is TRBJ2-3; TRBD2 might be the D (7 bases). Germline CDR1 DFQATT, CDR2 SNEGSKA (reference sequence). This CDR3 has 14 residues. The V gene lost 4 bases and the J gene lost 2 bases, with 13 bases spanning the gap. The CDR3 bases are TGCAGTGCTACGAGGGGGGGGAACACAGATACGCAGTATTTT. Its protein is CSATRGGNTDTQYF.

This chain uses TRBV28 with TRBJ2-2, with a possible D match to TRBD2 (5 bases). V shed 1 base and J shed 8 bases, with 8 bases lying between them. This CDR3 is built from 13 residues. Germline V gene data show CDR1 as MDHEN and CDR2 as SYDVKM. CDR3 sequence (DNA): TGTGCCAGCAGTTTATTCGGGGTTGGGGAGCTGTTTTTT. Residues: CASSLFGVGELFF.

This clonotype was found a few times. The chain is built from TRBV6-1 and TRBJ2-1; 11 positions match TRBD2. Germline V lookup: CDR1 MNHNS, CDR2 SASEGT. This CDR3 is built from 16 residues. The V segment lost 3 bases and the J segment 8 bases; nucleotides outside the gene matches: 9. The CDR3 nucleotides read TGTGCCAGCAGTGACCGTATAGCGGGAGGGCCCGATGAGCAGTTCTTC. Protein product: CASSDRIAGGPDEQFF.

The gene calls are TRBV6-5 and TRBJ2-1, with 10 bases lining up with TRBD1. Germline CDR1 is MNHEY and CDR2 is SVGAGI. The CDR3 extends over 15 amino acids. V was pared by 4 bases and J by 7 bases, with 7 bases of the junction left unmatched. The CDR3 nucleotides read TGTGCCAGCAGTTCCGGGACAGGGGAAAAGAATGAGCAGTTCTTC. This translates into CASSSGTGEKNEQFF.

To note about this clonotype: Because the CDR3 is missing its conserved closing phenylalanine or tryptophan, this is likely a read error. The rearrangement uses TRBV5-1 and TRBJ2-3, with 8 nucleotides matching TRBD2. The germline gives CDR1 SGHRS, CDR2 YFSETQ. This CDR3 is 17 amino acids long. V shed 0 bases, J shed 1 base, and the junction held 7 bases outside the gene matches. DNA for the CDR3: TGCGCCAGCAGCTTGGAGGTCCTAGCGGGTCGCACAGATACGCAGTATCTT. It is translated as CASSLEVLAGRTDTQYL.

In its sample, this clonotype was seen many times. V gene TRBV5-1 combines with J gene TRBJ2-7; D perhaps matches TRBD2 (6 bases). This CDR3 is built from 14 residues. Germline loops: CDR1 SGHRS, CDR2 YFSETQ. Deletions cut 4 bases from V and 4 bases from J, with 15 bases between. The CDR3, as DNA: TGCGCCAGCAGCGGGGGGACTTCACTGTACGAGCAGTACTTC. It specifies CASSGGTSLYEQYF.

Comments on this clonotype: Since a much larger clone is just one base distant, this may be a read error. The chain recombines TRBV4-1 with TRBJ1-2, with TRBD1 matching over 12 bases. CDR3 size: 14 residues. The V gene's germline CDR1 is MGHRA and CDR2 YSYEKL. DNA for the CDR3: TGCGCCAGCAGCCAGGGACAGGGGGCGCGCGGCTACGCCTTC. It specifies CASSQGQGARGYAF.